This paragraph covers one T cell receptor (beta chain) sequence. Generated by immunoSEQ multiplex PCR, the TCRdb table keeps only in-frame clones and is missing some. Among about 180,000 clones listed, 83% were seen once. The CDR3 is made up of 14 amino acids. The sample originates from a study of blood T cell repertoires in COVID-19. What was sequenced was peripheral blood. The source of this sequence is a woman aged 70-85 years with COVID-19, enrolled during active disease. The chain combines TRBV21-1 with TRBJ2-4; TRBD1 is taken as the D call from the table, unchecked against the DNA. TRBV21-1 is a pseudogene segment. CDR3 in amino acids: CASSAGTTENIQYF. In DNA form, the CDR3 reads TGTGCCAGCAGCGCCGGGACAACTGAAAACATTCAGTACTTC.